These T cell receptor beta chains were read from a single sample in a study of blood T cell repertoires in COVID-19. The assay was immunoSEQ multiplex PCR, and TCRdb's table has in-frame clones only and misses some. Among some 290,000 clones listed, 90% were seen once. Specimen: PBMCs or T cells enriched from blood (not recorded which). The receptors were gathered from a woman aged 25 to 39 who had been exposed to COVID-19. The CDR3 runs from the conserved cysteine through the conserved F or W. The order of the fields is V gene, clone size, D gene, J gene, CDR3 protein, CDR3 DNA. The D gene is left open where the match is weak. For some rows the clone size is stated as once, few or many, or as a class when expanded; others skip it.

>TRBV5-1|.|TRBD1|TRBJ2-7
CASSLGTGGSYEQYF
TGCGCCAGCAGCTTGGGGACAGGGGGCTCCTACGAGCAGTACTTC
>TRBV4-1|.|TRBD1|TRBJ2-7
CASSHPGTGVYEQYF
TGCGCCAGCAGCCACCCCGGGACAGGGGTATACGAGCAGTACTTC
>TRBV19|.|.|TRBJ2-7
CASSIAGSSYEQYF
TGTGCCAGTAGTATAGCGGGGTCCTCCTACGAGCAGTACTTC
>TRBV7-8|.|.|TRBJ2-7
CASSLVSGDPYEQYF
TGTGCCAGCAGCTTAGTTTCCGGAGATCCCTACGAGCAGTACTTC
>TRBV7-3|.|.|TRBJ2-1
CASSLTVRDEQFF
TGTGCCAGCAGCTTAACCGTCAGGGATGAGCAGTTCTTC
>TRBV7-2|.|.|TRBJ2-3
CASSLVGGLGTDTQYF
TGTGCCAGCAGCTTAGTGGGGGGGCTTGGCACAGATACGCAGTATTTT
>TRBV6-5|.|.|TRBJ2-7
CASSFRGGSYEQYF
TGTGCCAGCAGTTTCAGGGGTGGCTCCTACGAGCAGTACTTC
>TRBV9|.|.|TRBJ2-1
CASSRLATFEQFF
TGTGCCAGCAGCCGCCTAGCTACGTTCGAGCAGTTCTTC
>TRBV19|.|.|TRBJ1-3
CASSIKTGRRPGNTIYF
TGTGCCAGTAGTATTAAGACAGGTCGAAGGCCTGGAAACACCATATATTTT
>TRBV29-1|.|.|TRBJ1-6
CSALKDRRNSPLHF
TGCAGCGCCCTTAAGGACAGAAGAAATTCACCCCTCCACTTT
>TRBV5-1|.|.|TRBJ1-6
CASSFDSYNSPLHF
TGCGCCAGCAGCTTTGACAGTTATAATTCACCCCTCCACTTT
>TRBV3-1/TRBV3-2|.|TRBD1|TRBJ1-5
CASSPGTGDQPQHF
TGTGCCAGCAGCCCTGGGACAGGGGATCAGCCCCAGCATTTT
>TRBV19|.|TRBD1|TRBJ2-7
CASSIGDRGEQYF
TGTGCCAGTAGTATTGGTGACAGGGGGGAGCAGTACTTC
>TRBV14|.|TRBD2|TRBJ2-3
CASSQLAGSTDTQYF
TGTGCCAGCAGCCAATTAGCGGGTAGCACAGATACGCAGTATTTT
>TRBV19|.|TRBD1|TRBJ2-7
CASSTRQGPEKQYF
TGTGCCAGTAGTACCCGACAGGGCCCGGAGAAGCAGTACTTC
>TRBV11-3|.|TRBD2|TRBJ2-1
CASSSGTSGYNEQFF
TGTGCCAGCAGCTCCGGGACTAGCGGATACAATGAGCAGTTCTTC
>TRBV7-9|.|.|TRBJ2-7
CASSSPYEQYF
TGTGCCAGCAGCTCCCCTTACGAGCAGTACTTC
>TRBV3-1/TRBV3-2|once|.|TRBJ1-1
CASSPFRAGNTEAFF
TGTGCCAGCAGCCCCTTTAGGGCGGGGAACACTGAAGCTTTCTTT
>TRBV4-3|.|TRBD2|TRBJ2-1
CASSQVPSGEVAYNEQFF
TGCGCCAGCAGCCAAGTACCTAGCGGGGAGGTTGCGTACAATGAGCAGTTCTTC
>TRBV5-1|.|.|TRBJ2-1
CASSLAYEQFF
TGCGCCAGCAGCTTGGCGTATGAGCAGTTCTTC
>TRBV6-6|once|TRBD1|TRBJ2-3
CASSWTGKDTQYF
TGTGCCAGCAGTTGGACAGGGAAAGATACGCAGTATTTT
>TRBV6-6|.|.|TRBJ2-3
CASRLRRTDTQYF
TGTGCCAGCAGACTACGGAGGACAGATACGCAGTATTTT
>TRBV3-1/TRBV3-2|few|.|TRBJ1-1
CASSLRGEGRTEAFF
TGTGCCAGCAGCCTTCGGGGGGAGGGAAGGACTGAAGCTTTCTTT
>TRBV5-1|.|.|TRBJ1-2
CASSPAGGRGYGYTF
TGCGCCAGCAGCCCCGCCGGGGGAAGAGGGTATGGCTACACCTTC
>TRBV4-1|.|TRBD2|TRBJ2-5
CASSQDMASGGFFPETQYF
TGCGCCAGCAGCCAAGATATGGCTAGCGGGGGGTTCTTCCCAGAGACCCAGTACTTC
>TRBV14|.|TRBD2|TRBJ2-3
CASSQRVGGTLGTDTQYF
TGTGCCAGCAGCCAAAGGGTCGGGGGGACCCTCGGCACAGATACGCAGTATTTT
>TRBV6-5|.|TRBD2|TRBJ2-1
CASRPSSGGRSRQFF
TGTGCCAGCAGGCCCTCTAGCGGGGGGCGATCGCGGCAGTTCTTC
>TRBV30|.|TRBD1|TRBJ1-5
CAWSAGTDLNQPQHF
TGTGCCTGGAGCGCTGGGACAGACCTCAATCAGCCCCAGCATTTT
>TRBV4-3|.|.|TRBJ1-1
CASSSGSRVNTEAFF
TGCGCCAGCAGCTCTGGGAGCCGGGTCAACACTGAAGCTTTCTTT
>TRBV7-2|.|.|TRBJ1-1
CASSYYAQGHGTEAFF
TGTGCCAGCAGCTACTACGCGCAGGGGCACGGCACTGAAGCTTTCTTT
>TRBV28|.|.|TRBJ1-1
CASSFDPGLWNTEAFF
TGTGCCAGCAGTTTTGATCCGGGACTCTGGAACACTGAAGCTTTCTTT
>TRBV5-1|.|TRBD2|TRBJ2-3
CARPSRLASSTDTQYF
TGCGCCAGACCCTCCCGACTAGCGTCTAGCACAGATACGCAGTATTTT